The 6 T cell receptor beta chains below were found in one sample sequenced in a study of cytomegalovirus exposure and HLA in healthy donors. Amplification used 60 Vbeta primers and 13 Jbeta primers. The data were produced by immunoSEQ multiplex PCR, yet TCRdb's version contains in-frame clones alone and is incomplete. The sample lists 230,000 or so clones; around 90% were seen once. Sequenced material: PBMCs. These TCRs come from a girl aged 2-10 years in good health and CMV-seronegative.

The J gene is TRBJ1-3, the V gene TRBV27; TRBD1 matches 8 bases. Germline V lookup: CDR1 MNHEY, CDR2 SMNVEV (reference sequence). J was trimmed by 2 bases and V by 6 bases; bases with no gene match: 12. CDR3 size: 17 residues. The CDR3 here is CASSPGGGRGPGNTIYF. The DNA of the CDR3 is TGTGCCAGCAGCCCTGGGGGGGGCAGGGGGCCTGGAAACACCATATATTTT.

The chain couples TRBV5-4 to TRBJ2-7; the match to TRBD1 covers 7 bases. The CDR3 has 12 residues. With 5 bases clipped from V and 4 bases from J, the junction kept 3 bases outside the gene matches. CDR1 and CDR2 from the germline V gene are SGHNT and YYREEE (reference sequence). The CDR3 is CASSNRGYEQYF. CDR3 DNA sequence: TGTGCCAGCAGTAACAGGGGTTACGAGCAGTACTTC.

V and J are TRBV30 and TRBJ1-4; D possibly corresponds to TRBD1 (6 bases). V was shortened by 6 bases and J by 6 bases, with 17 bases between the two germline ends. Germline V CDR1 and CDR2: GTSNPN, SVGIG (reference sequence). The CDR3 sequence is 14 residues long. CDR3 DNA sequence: TGTGCCTGCAAGGGAGGGGGGACGGATGAAAAACTGTTTTTT. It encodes CACKGGGTDEKLFF.

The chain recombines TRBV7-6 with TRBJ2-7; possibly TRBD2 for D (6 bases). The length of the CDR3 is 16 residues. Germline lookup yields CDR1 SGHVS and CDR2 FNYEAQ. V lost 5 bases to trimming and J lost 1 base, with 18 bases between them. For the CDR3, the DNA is TGTGCCAGCAGCGCGGGGCAGCTTACACCGTCCTACGAGCAGTACTTC. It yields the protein CASSAGQLTPSYEQYF.

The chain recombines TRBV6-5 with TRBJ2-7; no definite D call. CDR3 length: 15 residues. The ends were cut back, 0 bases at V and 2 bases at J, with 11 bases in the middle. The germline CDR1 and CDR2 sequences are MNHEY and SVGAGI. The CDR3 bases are TGTGCCAGCAGTTACTCACAGTCGTCCACCTACGAGCAGTACTTC. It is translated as CASSYSQSSTYEQYF.

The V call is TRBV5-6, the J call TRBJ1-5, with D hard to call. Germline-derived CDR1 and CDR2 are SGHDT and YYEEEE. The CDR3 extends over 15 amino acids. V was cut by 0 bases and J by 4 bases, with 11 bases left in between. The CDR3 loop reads CASSLGFLPNQPQHF. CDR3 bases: TGTGCCAGCAGCTTGGGATTCCTACCGAATCAGCCCCAGCATTTT.